One and the same sample provided the 27 T cell receptor beta chains below, sequenced in a study of blood T cell repertoires in COVID-19. Data came from immunoSEQ multiplex PCR; TCRdb stores just in-frame clones and leaves some out. In the table there are a few hundred thousand clones, about 80% of which are singletons. The sequencing input was PBMCs or T cells enriched from blood (not recorded which). The receptors stem from a woman in her thirties or forties with acute COVID-19.

J is TRBJ1-1 and V is TRBV19, with unresolved D. V was clipped by 6 bases and J by 0 bases, with 8 bases between them. The CDR3 has 13 residues. Germline CDR1 reads LNHDA; CDR2 reads SQIVND (reference sequence). This CDR3 reads CASSPQVNTEAFF. The CDR3 DNA is TGTGCCAGTAGCCCCCAGGTGAACACTGAAGCTTTCTTT. Combining the CDR3 with reference TRBV19 and TRBJ1-1 gives the whole variable domain DGGITQSPKYLFRKEGQNVTLSCEQNLNHDAMYWYRQDPGQGLRLIYYSQIVNDFQKGDIAEGYSVSREKKESFPLTVTSAQKNPTAFYLCASSPQVNTEAFFGQGTRLTVV.

J is TRBJ1-5 and V is TRBV7-2; 7 bases are shared with TRBD1. V was clipped by 5 bases and J by 6 bases; unmatched bases: 7. CDR1 and CDR2 (germline): SGHTA, FQGNSA. The CDR3 length is 14 residues. The CDR3 spells CASSGATGFQPQHF. The CDR3 DNA reads TGTGCCAGCAGCGGGGCGACAGGGTTTCAGCCCCAGCATTTT.

This clone was seen just once. The chain has TRBV9 and TRBJ2-7, with TRBD2 matching over 8 bases. Germline-derived CDR1 and CDR2 are SGDLS and YYNGEE. The V segment lost 0 bases and the J segment 5 bases; nucleotides outside the gene matches: 7. This CDR3 has 15 residues. The CDR3 region is CASSVAPGGAHEQYF. The CDR3 DNA reads as TGTGCCAGCAGCGTAGCTCCCGGGGGGGCCCACGAGCAGTACTTC.

The chain has TRBV20-1 and TRBJ2-2, with a possible D match to TRBD1 (5 bases). The ends were cut back, 3 bases at V and 1 base at J, with 12 bases in the middle. Germline CDR1 and CDR2: DFQATT and SNEGSKA (reference sequence). The CDR3 spans 15 residues. CDR3 amino acids: CSASPRVWNTGELFF. For the CDR3, the DNA is TGCAGTGCTAGTCCCAGGGTCTGGAACACCGGGGAGCTGTTTTTT.

V gene TRBV11-1 combines with J gene TRBJ2-3; 12 bases line up with TRBD2. V lost 6 bases to trimming and J lost 3 bases; unmatched junction nucleotides: 1. Looked up from germline, CDR1 is SGHAT and CDR2 is FQDESV (reference sequence). This CDR3 is built from 14 residues. The DNA for the CDR3 is TGTGCCAGCAGTACTAGCGGGGGGACAGATACGCAGTATTTT. It encodes CASSTSGGTDTQYF. The full variable domain, in which reference TRBV11-1 and TRBJ2-3 provide the parts outside the CDR3, is EAEVAQSPRYKITEKSQAVAFWCDPISGHATLYWYRQILGQGPELLVQFQDESVVDDSQLPKDRFSAERLKGVDSTLKIQPAELGDSAMYLCASSTSGGTDTQYFGPGTRLTVL.

This chain links TRBV12-3 or TRBV12-4 with TRBJ2-7, with TRBD2 identical over 7 bases. The CDR3 is 12 amino acids. After removal of 3 bases from V and 6 bases from J, the junction contained 2 bases not matched to a gene. CDR3 protein: CASSLGGVEQYF. The CDR3 DNA is TGTGCCAGCAGTTTGGGAGGGGTCGAGCAGTACTTC.

The rearrangement uses TRBV19 and TRBJ2-6; possible D gene TRBD2, 6 bases. CDR3 size: 18 residues. Trimming removed 3 bases from V and 4 bases from J, with 19 bases in between. Looked up from germline, CDR1 is LNHDA and CDR2 is SQIVND (reference sequence). In DNA, the CDR3 is TGTGCCAGTAGTATGGGGCGGGACCGCTCGGAGGGGGCCAACGTCCTGACTTTC. Its translation is CASSMGRDRSEGANVLTF.

The V gene is TRBV3-1 (or the pseudogene TRBV3-2), the J gene TRBJ2-7, with 8 bases that match TRBD1. CDR1 LGHDT and CDR2 YNNKEL come from the germline V gene (reference sequence). With 7 bases clipped from V and 7 bases from J, the junction kept 12 bases outside the gene matches. The CDR3 totals 14 residues. The CDR3 DNA follows: TGTGCCAGCACTGCCGGGACAGGCTTTGAGGAGCAGTACTTC. Translating gives CASTAGTGFEEQYF.

The V call is TRBV23-1, the J call TRBJ2-1; 10 nucleotides agree with TRBD1. TRBV23-1 is filed as an ORF, its function uncertain. The CDR3 spans 16 residues. The J segment lost 5 bases and the V segment lost 0 bases, leaving 4 bases of the junction unmatched. The CDR3 DNA is TGCGCCAGCAGTCAATCTCGGGACAGGGGCCACAATGAGCAGTTCTTC. It yields the protein CASSQSRDRGHNEQFF.

This clone has more than one count but fewer than ten. The chain joins TRBV5-8 to TRBJ2-4, with a weak D call TRBD2 (6 bases). V was cut by 6 bases and J by 0 bases, with 19 bases left in between. CDR1 is SGHTS, CDR2 YDEGEE, per germline. There are 17 residues in the CDR3. The CDR3 loop reads CASTGGPDLLAKNIQYF. Written as DNA, the CDR3 is TGTGCCAGCACCGGGGGACCGGACCTCCTAGCCAAAAACATTCAGTACTTC. Variable domain in full (rest from reference TRBV5-8 and TRBJ2-4): EAGVTQSPTHLIKTRGQQATLRCSPISGHTSVYWYQQALGLGLQFLLWYDEGEERNRGNFPPRFSGRQFPNYSSELNVNALELEDSALYLCASTGGPDLLAKNIQYFGAGTRLSVL.

The chain recombines TRBV7-9 with TRBJ1-2; 7 bases map to TRBD1. V shed 5 bases, J shed 4 bases, and the junction held 13 bases outside the gene matches. The CDR3 length is 16 residues. The germline CDR1 and CDR2 sequences are SEHNR and FQNEAQ (reference sequence). The CDR3 DNA follows: TGTGCCAGCAGCACGGACAGGTACACGGCGACCTATGGCTACACCTTC. It yields the protein CASSTDRYTATYGYTF.

The count of this clone is one. The chain links TRBV5-1 to TRBJ1-4; possible D gene TRBD1, 5 bases. CDR1 and CDR2 (germline): SGHRS, YFSETQ. The CDR3 has 15 amino acids. V was pared by 0 bases and J by 8 bases, with 14 bases between. CDR3 nucleotides: TGCGCCAGCAGCTTGGGGACATCGGGCCGGGAAAAACTGTTTTTT. This gives the protein CASSLGTSGREKLFF.

The rearrangement links TRBV5-4 to TRBJ2-5, with 7 nucleotides matching TRBD1. The CDR3 runs 15 residues. The V gene's germline CDR1 is SGHNT and CDR2 YYREEE (reference sequence). With 4 bases clipped from V and 2 bases from J, the junction kept 8 bases outside the gene matches. This chain's CDR3 is CASSRTGQAQETQYF. In nucleotides, the CDR3 is TGTGCCAGCAGCCGGACAGGACAGGCTCAAGAGACCCAGTACTTC.

A few counts support this clone. V usage is TRBV18 and J usage is TRBJ2-2, with TRBD2 matching 11 bases. The V and J ends lost 3 bases and 5 bases, in that order; junction bases with no gene match: 2. CDR1 and CDR2 (germline): KGHSH, LQKENI. CDR3 length: 15 amino acids. CDR3 bases: TGTGCCAGCTCACCGGGACTAGCGGATACCGGGGAGCTGTTTTTT. As protein: CASSPGLADTGELFF.

This chain uses TRBV28 with TRBJ2-4; 7 bases line up with TRBD1. Germline trimming cut 4 bases from V and 12 bases from J; bases unmatched to any gene: 9. Germline CDR1 reads MDHEN; CDR2 reads SYDVKM. The CDR3 length is 13 residues. The chain's CDR3 is CASSSSQGQPQYF. CDR3 in DNA: TGTGCCAGCAGTTCCTCTCAGGGACAGCCTCAGTACTTC. The whole variable domain, filled in from reference TRBV28 and TRBJ2-4, reads DVKVTQSSRYLVKRTGEKVFLECVQDMDHENMFWYRQDPGLGLRLIYFSYDVKMKEKGDIPEGYSVSREKKERFSLILESASTNQTSMYLCASSSSQGQPQYFGAGTRLSVL.

V gene TRBV7-9 combines with J gene TRBJ1-5; no firm D call. V lost 4 bases and J lost 0, with 10 bases in between. From germline, CDR1 is SEHNR and CDR2 FQNEAQ (reference sequence). The CDR3 consists of 15 residues. For the CDR3, the DNA is TGTGCCAGCAGCTCCACGGGTGATAGCAATCAGCCCCAGCATTTT. Protein product: CASSSTGDSNQPQHF.

The chain has TRBV20-1 and TRBJ1-4; D is uncertain. Trimming left V 6 bases short and J 8 bases short, with 10 bases between. The CDR3 loop spans 11 amino acids. Germline V gene data show CDR1 as DFQATT and CDR2 as SNEGSKA (reference sequence). The CDR3 region is CSARRGEKLFF. DNA for the CDR3: TGCAGTGCCCGGAGAGGGGAAAAACTGTTTTTT.

This clone was observed a single time. The chain employs TRBV28 and TRBJ1-6; D is unresolved. The CDR3 covers 14 residues. Germline lookup yields CDR1 MDHEN and CDR2 SYDVKM. V was shortened by 3 bases and J by 9 bases, with 12 bases between the two germline ends. DNA of the CDR3: TGTGCCAGCAGTTTCGAACTCCGAAGTTCACCCCTCCACTTT. As protein: CASSFELRSSPLHF.

The rearrangement joins TRBV2 to TRBJ2-1; D unclear. From germline, CDR1 is SNHLY and CDR2 FYNNEI. Trimming stripped 7 bases from V and 7 bases from J, with 11 bases between. The CDR3 has 12 residues. CDR3 coding DNA: TGTGCCAGCACCGGTGGTCGTAATGAGCAGTTCTTC. Amino acids: CASTGGRNEQFF.

This chain joins TRBV6-5 and TRBJ2-3; TRBD1 aligns across 7 bases. V dropped 6 bases and J dropped 1; count of bases not matched to a gene: 7. The CDR3 is made up of 15 amino acids. The V gene's germline CDR1 is MNHEY and CDR2 SVGAGI. CDR3 DNA: TGTGCCAGCAGACGACAGGGTGCTCGCACAGATACGCAGTATTTT. Translation gives CASRRQGARTDTQYF.

The rearrangement joins TRBV30 to TRBJ1-5; tentative D call: TRBD1 (5 bases). CDR3 length equals 12 residues. Trimming removed 6 bases at V and 4 bases at J, with 10 bases between. Per germline, CDR1 GTSNPN and CDR2 SVGIG (reference sequence). The CDR3 loop is CACQGRNQPQHF. Here the CDR3 DNA reads TGTGCCTGCCAGGGCCGGAATCAGCCCCAGCATTTT.

The rearrangement uses TRBV2 and TRBJ2-1, with D unclear. Trimming removed 2 bases from V and 4 bases from J, with 9 bases in between. The CDR3 sequence is 14 residues long. Germline loops: CDR1 SNHLY, CDR2 FYNNEI. Written as DNA, the CDR3 is TGTGCCAGCAGTGAACTAACCTTTTACAATGAGCAGTTCTTC. This sequence encodes CASSELTFYNEQFF.

In its sample, this clone was seen a few times. This rearrangement joins TRBV4-1 to TRBJ2-1, with 7 positions matching TRBD2. CDR1 is MGHRA and CDR2 is YSYEKL in the germline V gene. V lost 4 bases to trimming and J lost 0 bases; unmatched junction nucleotides: 9. There are 17 residues in the CDR3. CDR3 residues: CASSREGTTRSYNEQFF. The CDR3 coding sequence is TGCGCCAGCAGCCGAGAAGGGACTACACGCTCCTACAATGAGCAGTTCTTC.

The gene calls are TRBV5-1 and TRBJ1-2; tentatively, D is TRBD1 (5 bases). Per germline, CDR1 SGHRS and CDR2 YFSETQ. Trimming removed 3 bases from V and 4 bases from J, with 16 bases in between. CDR3 size: 15 residues. This CDR3 reads CASSSGHPLGYGYTF. The CDR3 bases are TGCGCCAGCAGCTCTGGACACCCATTAGGCTATGGCTACACCTTC.

Concerning this clone itself: This may come from a read error, since a much larger clone is one base off. The chain recombines TRBV5-6 with TRBJ1-1; TRBD1 matches 8 bases. CDR1 and CDR2 (germline): SGHDT, YYEEEE. V lost 4 bases, J lost 4 bases, and 3 bases stayed unmatched. The CDR3 is 13 amino acids. CDR3 sequence: CASSDTGGTEAFF. For the CDR3, the DNA is TGTGCCAGCAGCGATACAGGGGGCACTGAAGCTTTCTTT.

This clone was seen a single time. The V call is TRBV5-8, the J call TRBJ1-5, with TRBD1 identical over 7 bases. This CDR3 spans 15 amino acids. After removal of 4 bases from V and 1 base from J, the junction contained 5 bases not matched to a gene. CDR1 is SGHTS and CDR2 is YDEGEE in the germline V gene. DNA of the CDR3: TGTGCCAGCAGCAACTCGGGACAGAGCAATCAGCCCCAGCATTTT. Translated, it gives CASSNSGQSNQPQHF.

The rearrangement links TRBV5-4 to TRBJ2-7, with a weak D call TRBD1 (6 bases). This CDR3 spans 14 amino acids. Germline assignment: CDR1 SGHNT and CDR2 YYREEE (reference sequence). The V end lost 1 base, the J end lost 2 bases, and 10 bases lay between the germline ends. CDR3 amino acids: CASSLKGDPYEQYF. CDR3 DNA sequence: TGTGCCAGCAGCTTGAAGGGGGATCCCTACGAGCAGTACTTC.